This record concerns one T cell receptor beta chain sequence. Its specificity is unknown. This specimen comes from a study of Graves' ophthalmopathy and Graves' hyperthyroidism. Regarding the study as a whole: For separating ophthalmopathy from stable hyperthyroidism, a 13-signature model gave 85% to 90% sensitivity and roughly 77% specificity.

In germline, CDR1 is SEHNR, CDR2 FQNEAQ (reference sequence). V shed 0 bases and J shed 9 bases, with 9 bases lying between them. The CDR3 is 12 amino acids. Scientists amplified the TCR beta CDR3 regions from RNA transcripts. The first round was an RT-PCR with HTBI primers, and the second round was a multiplex PCR. In TCRdb, the multiplex PCR reads were re-called with MiXCR into one record per CDR3 protein. The sample includes under 200,000 distinct CDR3 sequences, approximately 38% of them seen just once. The sequencing sample was made of peripheral blood. The J gene is TRBJ2-7, the V gene TRBV7-9; no clear D. The receptor comes from a woman aged 40 to 55 with Graves' ophthalmopathy. In nucleotides, the CDR3 is TGTGCCAGCAGCTTAGCCTCGGGCGGGCAGTACTTC. Its protein product is CASSLASGGQYF.